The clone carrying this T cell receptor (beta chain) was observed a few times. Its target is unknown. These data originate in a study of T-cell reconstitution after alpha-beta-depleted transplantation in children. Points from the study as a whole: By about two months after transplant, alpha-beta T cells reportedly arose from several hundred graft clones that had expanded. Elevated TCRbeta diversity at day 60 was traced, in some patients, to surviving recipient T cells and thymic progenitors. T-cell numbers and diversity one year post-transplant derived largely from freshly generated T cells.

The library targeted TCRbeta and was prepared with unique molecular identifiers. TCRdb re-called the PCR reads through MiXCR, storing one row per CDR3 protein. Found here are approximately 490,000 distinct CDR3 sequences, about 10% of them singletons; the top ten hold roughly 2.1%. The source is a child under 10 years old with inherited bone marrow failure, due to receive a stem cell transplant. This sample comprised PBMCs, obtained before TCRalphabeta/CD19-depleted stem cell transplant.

The CDR3 DNA reads as TGTGCCAGCAGTTTAGGTCTGGGGAGCGGCGAGCAGTACTTC. It translates to CASSLGLGSGEQYF. The J gene is TRBJ2-7, the V gene TRBV12-3 or TRBV12-4; weak D call: TRBD2 (5 bases). V was clipped by 1 base and J by 6 bases, with 13 bases between them. The CDR3 covers 14 residues.